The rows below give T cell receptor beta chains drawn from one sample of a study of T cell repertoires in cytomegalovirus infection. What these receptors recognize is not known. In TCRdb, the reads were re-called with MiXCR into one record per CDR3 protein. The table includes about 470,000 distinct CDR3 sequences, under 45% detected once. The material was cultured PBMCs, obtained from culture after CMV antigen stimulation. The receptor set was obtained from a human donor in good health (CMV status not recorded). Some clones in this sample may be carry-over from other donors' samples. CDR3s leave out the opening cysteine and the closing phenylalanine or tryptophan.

CDR3: ASSQEASAETDTQY; J: TRBJ2-3; V: TRBV4-3
CDR3: ASENRARGLAGGSSQETQY; J: TRBJ2-5; V: TRBV6-5
CDR3: ASNRDGHTEAF; J: TRBJ1-1; V: TRBV2
CDR3: ASSHPPVGATYEQY; J: TRBJ2-7; V: TRBV7-9
CDR3: SADTSGATDTQY; J: TRBJ2-3; V: TRBV20-1
CDR3: ASSLTGPTYEQY; J: TRBJ2-7; V: TRBV7-2
CDR3: ASSVEAGGNTIY; J: TRBJ1-3; V: TRBV9
CDR3: ASSVQETQY; J: TRBJ2-5; V: TRBV7-2
CDR3: ASSPTLAELPTARLQTQY; J: TRBJ2-5; V: TRBV11-2
CDR3: ASSYSAGSEAF; J: TRBJ1-1; V: TRBV6-8